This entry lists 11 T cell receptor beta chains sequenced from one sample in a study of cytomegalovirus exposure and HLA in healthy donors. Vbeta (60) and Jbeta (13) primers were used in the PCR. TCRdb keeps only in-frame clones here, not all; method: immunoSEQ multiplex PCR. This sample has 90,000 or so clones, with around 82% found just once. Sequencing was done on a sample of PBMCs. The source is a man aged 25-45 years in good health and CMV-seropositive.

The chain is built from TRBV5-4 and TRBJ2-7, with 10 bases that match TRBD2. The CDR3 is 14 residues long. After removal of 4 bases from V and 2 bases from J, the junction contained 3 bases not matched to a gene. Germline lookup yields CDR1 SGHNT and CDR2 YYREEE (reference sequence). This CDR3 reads CASSPGLAAYEQYF. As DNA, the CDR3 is TGTGCCAGCAGCCCAGGACTAGCGGCCTACGAGCAGTACTTC.

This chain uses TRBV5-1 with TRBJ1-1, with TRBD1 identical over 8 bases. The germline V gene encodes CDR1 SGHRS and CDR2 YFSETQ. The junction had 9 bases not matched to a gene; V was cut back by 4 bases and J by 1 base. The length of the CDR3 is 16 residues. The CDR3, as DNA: TGCGCCAGCAGCATTGGGGCCGGGACAGGGAACACTGAAGCTTTCTTT. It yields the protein CASSIGAGTGNTEAFF. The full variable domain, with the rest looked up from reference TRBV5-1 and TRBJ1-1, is KAGVTQTPRYLIKTRGQQVTLSCSPISGHRSVSWYQQTPGQGLQFLFEYFSETQRNKGNFPGRFSGRQFSNSRSEMNVSTLELGDSALYLCASSIGAGTGNTEAFFGQGTRLTVV.

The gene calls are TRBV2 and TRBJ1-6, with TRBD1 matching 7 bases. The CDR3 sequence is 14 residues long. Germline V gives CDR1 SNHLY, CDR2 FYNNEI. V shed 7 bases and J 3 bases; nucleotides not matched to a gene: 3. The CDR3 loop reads CASNGQDYNSPLHF. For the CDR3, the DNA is TGTGCCAGCAACGGACAGGACTATAATTCACCCCTCCACTTT.

The DNA for the CDR3 is TGTGCCAGTAGCACCACTGGGACAGGGAAAAAGACCCAGTACTTC. Translation gives CASSTTGTGKKTQYF. The chain employs TRBV19 and TRBJ2-5, with 9 bases lining up with TRBD1. V trimming: 6 bases; J trimming: 6 bases; junction bases outside the gene matches: 11. CDR1 and CDR2 from the germline V gene are LNHDA and SQIVND (reference sequence). There are 15 residues in the CDR3.

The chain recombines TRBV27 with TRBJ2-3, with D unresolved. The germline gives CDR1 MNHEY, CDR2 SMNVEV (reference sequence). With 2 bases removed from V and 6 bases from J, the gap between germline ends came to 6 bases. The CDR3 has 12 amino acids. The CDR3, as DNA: TGTGCCAGCAGTTTAAGCCGTGATACGCAGTATTTT. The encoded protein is CASSLSRDTQYF.

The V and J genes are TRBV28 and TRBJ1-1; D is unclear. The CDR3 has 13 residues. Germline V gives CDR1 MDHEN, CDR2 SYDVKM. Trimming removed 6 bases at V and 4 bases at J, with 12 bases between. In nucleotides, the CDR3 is TGTGCCAGCAGCTCAACAGTTTTCACTGAAGCTTTCTTT. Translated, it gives CASSSTVFTEAFF.

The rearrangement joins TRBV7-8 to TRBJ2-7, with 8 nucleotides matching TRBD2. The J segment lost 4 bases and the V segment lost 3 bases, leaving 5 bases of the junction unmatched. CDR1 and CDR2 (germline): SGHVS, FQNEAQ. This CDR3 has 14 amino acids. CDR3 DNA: TGTGCCAGCAGCTTTAAGCGGGAGAGGTACGAGCAGTACTTC. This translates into CASSFKRERYEQYF.

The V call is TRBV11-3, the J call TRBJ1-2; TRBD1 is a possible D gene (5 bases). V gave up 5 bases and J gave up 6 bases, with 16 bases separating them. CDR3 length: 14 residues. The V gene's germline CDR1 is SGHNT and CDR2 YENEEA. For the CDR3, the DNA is TGTGCCAGCAGCACGGGGGATGGGCGCGATGGCTACACCTTC. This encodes CASSTGDGRDGYTF.

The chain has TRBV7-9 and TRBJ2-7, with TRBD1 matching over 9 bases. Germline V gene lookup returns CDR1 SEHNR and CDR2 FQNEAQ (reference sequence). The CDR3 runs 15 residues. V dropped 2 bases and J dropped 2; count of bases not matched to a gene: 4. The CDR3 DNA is TGTGCCAGCAGCTTAAGGACAGGGGTGCCCTACGAGCAGTACTTC. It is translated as CASSLRTGVPYEQYF.

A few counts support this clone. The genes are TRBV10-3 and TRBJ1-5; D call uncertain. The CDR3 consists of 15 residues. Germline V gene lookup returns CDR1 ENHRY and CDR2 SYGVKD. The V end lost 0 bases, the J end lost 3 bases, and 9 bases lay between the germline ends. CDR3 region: CAISESEFSNQPQHF. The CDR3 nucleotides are TGTGCCATCAGTGAGTCGGAGTTTTCCAATCAGCCCCAGCATTTT.

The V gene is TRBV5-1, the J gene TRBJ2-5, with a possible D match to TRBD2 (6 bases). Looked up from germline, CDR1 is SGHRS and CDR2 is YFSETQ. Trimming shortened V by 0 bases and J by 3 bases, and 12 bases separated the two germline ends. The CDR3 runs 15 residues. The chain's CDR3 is CASSLGRGKEETQYF. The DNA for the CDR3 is TGCGCCAGCAGCTTGGGGAGGGGTAAGGAAGAGACCCAGTACTTC.